These 16 T cell receptor beta chains were all obtained from the same sample, sequenced in a study of cytomegalovirus exposure and HLA in healthy donors (TCRdb year 2017). Library generation was performed with the immunoSEQ multiplex PCR assay. For the multiplex PCR, a mixture combining 60 forward primers for TCR Vbeta segments and 13 reverse primers for TCR Jbeta segments was used. TCRdb mirrors the immuneACCESS table, restricted to in-frame sequences. Some clones are absent from its copies; in checked studies, under half trace to an unresolved V gene, and the reason for the others is unknown. This sample's listing comprises about 160,000 clones. About 1.2% of the sample rests with the top ten. The specimen was PBMCs. These receptors all come from a woman aged 55 to 70 in good health and CMV-seronegative.

The chain couples TRBV18 to TRBJ2-2, with 7 bases identical to TRBD1. Per the germline V gene, CDR1 is KGHSH and CDR2 is LQKENI. This CDR3 spans 14 amino acids. The junction had 5 bases not matched to a gene; V was cut back by 4 bases and J by 6 bases. CDR3 protein: CASSRQGFAGELFF. CDR3 in DNA: TGTGCCAGCTCACGACAGGGTTTCGCCGGGGAGCTGTTTTTT.

This rearrangement joins TRBV7-8 to TRBJ1-3; unclear D gene. CDR1 SGHVS and CDR2 FQNEAQ come from the germline V gene. The V and J ends lost 1 base and 1 base respectively, with 5 bases between them. The CDR3 length is 14 residues. In DNA, the CDR3 is TGTGCCAGCAGCTTAGTCAGGTCTGGAAACACCATATATTTT. It translates to CASSLVRSGNTIYF.

The rearrangement links TRBV9 to TRBJ2-7; 11 bases line up with TRBD2. CDR1 SGDLS and CDR2 YYNGEE come from the germline V gene. V lost 4 bases and J lost 5; bases outside the gene matches: 11. This CDR3 is built from 16 residues. CDR3 DNA sequence: TGTGCCAGCAGCACCACATTAGCGGGAGGGCCCCACGAGCAGTACTTC. Amino acid sequence: CASSTTLAGGPHEQYF.

The chain carries TRBV9 and TRBJ2-1; 7 nucleotides line up with TRBD1. The CDR3 has 14 amino acids. After removal of 2 bases from V and 4 bases from J, the junction contained 3 bases not matched to a gene. The germline CDR1 and CDR2 sequences are SGDLS and YYNGEE. The DNA of the CDR3 is TGTGCCAGCAGCGTCGGGGACAGATACAATGAGCAGTTCTTC. Amino acid sequence: CASSVGDRYNEQFF.

This chain joins TRBV9 and TRBJ2-3, with D perhaps TRBD2 (5 bases). Per the germline V gene, CDR1 is SGDLS and CDR2 is YYNGEE. The CDR3 runs 13 residues. The ends were cut back, 4 bases at V and 12 bases at J, with 18 bases in the middle. Written as DNA, the CDR3 is TGTGCCAGCAGCTCCCAGAGCACGGGGAAACAGTATTTT. It specifies CASSSQSTGKQYF.

CDR3 sequence: CSVESPGQGYEQYF. The CDR3 bases are TGCAGCGTTGAATCTCCGGGACAGGGTTACGAGCAGTACTTC. This chain joins TRBV29-1 and TRBJ2-7, with TRBD1 matching 9 bases. Trimming at V came to 2 bases and at J to 4 bases, leaving 6 bases not matched to a gene. This CDR3 has 14 residues. CDR1 is SQVTM, CDR2 ANQGSEA, per germline.

The V gene is TRBV4-2, the J gene TRBJ1-4; D might be TRBD1 (6 bases). The CDR3 extends over 15 amino acids. Trimming pared 3 bases from V and 7 bases from J, leaving 15 bases between. CDR1 and CDR2 (germline): LGHNA, YNFKEQ. The CDR3 sequence: CASSQPAGAGEKLFF. The CDR3, as DNA: TGTGCCAGCAGCCAGCCGGCGGGGGCAGGTGAAAAACTGTTTTTT.

The chain joins TRBV28 to TRBJ1-2, with TRBD1 matching 7 bases. Trimming at V came to 8 bases and at J to 6 bases, leaving 6 bases not matched to a gene. The CDR3 is made up of 12 amino acids. Germline V lookup: CDR1 MDHEN, CDR2 SYDVKM. The CDR3 DNA reads TGTGCCAGCGCCGGGGACAGTAATGGCTACACCTTC. This encodes CASAGDSNGYTF.

The gene calls are TRBV5-1 and TRBJ2-1; 9 bases map to TRBD2. The J segment lost 8 bases and the V segment lost 0 bases, leaving 12 bases of the junction unmatched. Germline lookup yields CDR1 SGHRS and CDR2 YFSETQ. The CDR3 length is 17 residues. This CDR3 is CASSLGLAGKLGDEQFF. The DNA for the CDR3 is TGCGCCAGCAGCTTGGGTCTAGCGGGAAAACTGGGCGATGAGCAGTTCTTC.

V and J are TRBV27 and TRBJ1-2; D might be TRBD1 (6 bases). This CDR3 has 19 amino acids. Germline V gene lookup returns CDR1 MNHEY and CDR2 SMNVEV (reference sequence). Deletions cut 5 bases from V and 1 base from J, with 26 bases between. The CDR3 bases are TGTGCCAGCAGTCCCAGGGTTTGCTGCTTGGGGGCAATTAACTATGGCTACACCTTC. This sequence encodes CASSPRVCCLGAINYGYTF.

V is TRBV27 and J is TRBJ2-5; 9 nucleotides agree with TRBD2. Trimming cost V 2 bases and J 7 bases; bases outside gene matches: 8. This CDR3 contains 15 residues. Germline V gene data show CDR1 as MNHEY and CDR2 as SMNVEV (reference sequence). The CDR3 DNA sequence: TGTGCCAGCAGTTTAGCGGGAGGGCCGTGGGGGACCCAGTACTTC. Translation: CASSLAGGPWGTQYF.

The gene calls are TRBV2 and TRBJ2-1, with D possibly matching TRBD2 (5 bases). The CDR3 has 13 residues. Per germline, CDR1 SNHLY and CDR2 FYNNEI. Trimming removed 7 bases at V and 7 bases at J, with 14 bases between. CDR3 in DNA: TGTGCCAGCAAGGAGGTATCTTGGAATGAGCAGTTCTTC. Its translation: CASKEVSWNEQFF.

This chain links TRBV7-7 with TRBJ1-1, with D possibly being TRBD1 (5 bases). Germline V gene lookup returns CDR1 SSHAT and CDR2 FNYEAQ (reference sequence). The CDR3 totals 13 residues. Trimming pared 6 bases from V and 1 base from J, leaving 9 bases between. The CDR3 DNA sequence: TGTGCCAGCAGTCTTACAGGGAACACTGAAGCTTTCTTT. Translating gives CASSLTGNTEAFF.

The CDR3 loop is CASSFRESKGEQYF. The CDR3, as DNA: TGTGCCAGCAGCTTCCGGGAAAGTAAAGGCGAGCAGTACTTC. The genes are TRBV7-9 and TRBJ2-7; the D gene is possibly TRBD2 (5 bases). This CDR3 comprises 14 residues. V lost 3 bases, J lost 6 bases, and 15 bases lay in between. In germline, CDR1 is SEHNR, CDR2 FQNEAQ (reference sequence).

Remarks on this clone: Germline and junction disagree at one end, which may indicate a read error. The same CDR3 is also encoded by other DNA sequences in this sample. This CDR3 reads CASSPQGANTEAFF. The CDR3 DNA sequence: TGTGCCAGCTCACCACAGGGGGCCAACACTGAAGCCTTCTTT. The chain combines TRBV18 with TRBJ1-1; 7 bases align to TRBD1. Germline V gene sequence: CDR1 KGHSH, CDR2 LQKENI. The CDR3 is 14 amino acids.

This CDR3 reads CASGVGRDEETQYF. CDR3 bases: TGTGCCAGCGGGGTCGGGCGGGACGAAGAGACCCAGTACTTC. The chain uses TRBV6-5 and TRBJ2-5, with D possibly TRBD2 on 6 matching bases. The germline V gene has CDR1 MNHEY and CDR2 SVGAGI. Trimming removed 8 bases at V and 3 bases at J, with 16 bases between. The CDR3 is 14 amino acids.